This record covers a single T cell receptor beta chain. The same CDR3 arises from other DNA sequences in this sample as well. The data stem from a study of blood T cell repertoires in COVID-19. Study summary: Samples came from the United States, Italy and Spain, spanning acute and convalescent COVID-19.

Method: immunoSEQ multiplex PCR; TCRdb's copy keeps in-frame clones and lacks some. Here the sample spans hundreds of thousands of clones, around 88% being singletons. The germline V gene encodes CDR1 KGHSH and CDR2 LQKENI. V lost 0 bases and J 1 base, leaving 9 bases between the germline ends. The CDR3 is 15 residues long. Sequenced input: PBMCs or T cells enriched from blood (not recorded which). The chain carries TRBV18 and TRBJ1-1; no firm D call. This sequence originates from a woman between 40 and 55 years old who had recovered from COVID-19. The DNA of the CDR3 is TGTGCCAGCTCACCACCGTCTACGGGGAACACTGAAGCTTTCTTT. Protein product: CASSPPSTGNTEAFF.